Below, one T cell receptor (beta chain) is given with its context. This clone was picked up a small number of times. There is no known antigen for this receptor. Base quality data are lacking; no much larger clone is found one base away. This sample is part of a study of OX40 agonist ivuxolimab in advanced cancers. Turning to the overall study: The costimulatory receptor OX40 (CD134) was targeted by ivuxolimab, a fully human IgG2 agonistic monoclonal antibody. The paper describes the monotherapy dose-escalation part (N = 52 patients) of the phase I trial of ivuxolimab. Patients were allowed to have had prior anti-PD-1, anti-PD-L1 or anti-CTLA-4 therapy, and approximately 40% of the dose-escalation patients had previously received checkpoint inhibitors. In the dose-escalation cohort, 82.7% of patients were male, and the mean age was around 60 years, with a range of roughly 20 to 80. Of the 50 or so patients in dose escalation, about 20 had hepatocellular carcinoma, some 15 had melanoma, 9 had renal cell carcinoma and 9 had head and neck cancer. Intravenous ivuxolimab was administered to patients every 2 weeks at six dose levels: 0.01, 0.1, 0.3, 1.5, 3 and 10 mg/kg. Partial responses occurred in three dose-escalation patients, of whom one had hepatocellular carcinoma and two had cutaneous melanoma. The purpose of peripheral TCRbeta sequencing was to test whether ivuxolimab changed TCR sequence diversity and led to clonal T-cell expansion.

General findings and caveats noted by the study authors: Low levels of normalized T-cell clonal expansion were also seen in some patients who did not respond. Antigen specificity was not determined for the clonally expanded peripheral T cells. Partial responders in the 0.1-3.0 mg/kg groups had among the lowest normalized peripheral clonal expansion, especially among CD8+ T cells. At doses of 0.1 to 3.0 mg/kg, clonal expansion of both CD4+ and CD8+ T cells in blood was seen between baseline and week 6. After ivuxolimab, expanded clones were on average more numerous among CD8+ T cells than among CD4+ T cells.

Taken from cysteine to phenylalanine, the CDR3 has 16 residues. Of the read, only the CDR3 DNA is kept; its 48 bases are in frame from base 1. Based on the germline V gene, the CDR1 and CDR2 sequences are SGHVS and FQNEAQ. Deletion took 5 bases off V and 5 bases off J, with a span of 22 bases between the germline ends. For sequencing of the TCRbeta CDR3 region, genomic DNA was extracted from the sorted cells. The immunoSEQ Assay was used to sequence the TCRbeta CDR3 regions. In TCRdb, the immuneACCESS table is reduced to in-frame sequences with V and J assigned. These tables do not hold every clone; where another copy was compared, an unresolved V gene accounts for under half, and the others remain unexplained. For this sample there are around 71,000 clones; under 80% appear just once. The top ten clonotypes cover about 5.4% of the sample. Patients with autoimmune disease history or receiving systemic immunosuppression were excluded from the trial. Peripheral blood for TCR sequencing was drawn from every dose cohort at baseline, at cycle 4 day 1 and at cycle 7 day 1. The samples were drawn from a first-in-human, open-label, multicenter phase I dose-escalation trial of ivuxolimab. Adults with locally advanced or metastatic melanoma, renal cell carcinoma, hepatocellular carcinoma or head and neck squamous cell carcinoma were enrolled in the trial. Before TCR sequencing, CD4+ and CD8+ T cells were separately sorted from peripheral blood.

This receptor was taken from an adult with an advanced solid tumor such as melanoma, head and neck, liver or kidney cancer. This material consisted of CD4+ or CD8+ T cells sorted from blood, taken in a trial of the OX40 agonist ivuxolimab. The chain couples TRBV7-8 to TRBJ2-7; the D gene lacks a confident call. The CDR3 here reads CASSPNEVAARNEQYF. The DNA sequence is TGTGCCAGCAGCCCAAACGAGGTGGCAGCCAGGAACGAGCAGTACTTC.